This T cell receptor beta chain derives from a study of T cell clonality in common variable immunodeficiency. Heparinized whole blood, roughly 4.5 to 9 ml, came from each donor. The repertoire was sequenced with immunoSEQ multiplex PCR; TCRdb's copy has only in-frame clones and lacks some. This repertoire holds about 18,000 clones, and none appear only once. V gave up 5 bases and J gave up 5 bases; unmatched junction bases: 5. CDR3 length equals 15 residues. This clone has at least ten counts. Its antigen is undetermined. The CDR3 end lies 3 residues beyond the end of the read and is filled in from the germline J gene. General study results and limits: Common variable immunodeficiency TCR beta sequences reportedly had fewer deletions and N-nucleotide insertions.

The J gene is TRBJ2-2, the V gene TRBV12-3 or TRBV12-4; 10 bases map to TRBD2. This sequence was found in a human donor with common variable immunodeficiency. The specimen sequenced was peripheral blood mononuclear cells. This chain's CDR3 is CASSRTSGSTGELFF. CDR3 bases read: TGTGCCAGCAGTCGGACTAGCGGATCTACCGGGGAG.